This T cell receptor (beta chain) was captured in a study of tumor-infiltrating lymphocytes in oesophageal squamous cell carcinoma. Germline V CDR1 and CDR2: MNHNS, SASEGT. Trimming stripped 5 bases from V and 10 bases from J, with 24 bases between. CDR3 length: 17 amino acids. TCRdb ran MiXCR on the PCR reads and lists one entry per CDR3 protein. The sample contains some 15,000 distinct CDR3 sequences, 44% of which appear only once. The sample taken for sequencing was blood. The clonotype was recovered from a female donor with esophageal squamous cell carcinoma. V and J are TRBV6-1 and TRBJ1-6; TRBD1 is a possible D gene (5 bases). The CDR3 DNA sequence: TGTGCCAGCAGTACCTTTGAAGGGGTGGAGGGAGGCTCACCCCTCCACTTT. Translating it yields CASSTFEGVEGGSPLHF.